The rows below give T cell receptor beta chains drawn from one sample of a study of blood T cell repertoires in COVID-19. TCRdb's copy holds only in-frame clones and misses some; the assay was immunoSEQ multiplex PCR. The table shows a few hundred thousand clones, with around 80% occurring only once. Sequenced: peripheral blood. The source of these receptors is a woman older than 75 with active or convalescent COVID-19. Each CDR3 is given without its conserved first and last residue. Clone size is given for some rows only: seen once, a few or many times, or a class if the clone is expanded.

size: -; J: TRBJ2-7; V: TRBV2; CDR3: ASSLGLAAYEQY
size: -; J: TRBJ2-5; V: TRBV29-1; CDR3: SVEDGIQETQY
size: once; J: TRBJ2-5; V: TRBV5-1; CDR3: ASSFTSMETQY
size: -; J: TRBJ1-2; V: TRBV7-8; CDR3: ASSSTRGSYGYT
size: -; J: TRBJ2-1; V: TRBV7-2; CDR3: ASSLELAEYNEQF
size: -; J: TRBJ1-1; V: TRBV6-5; CDR3: ASMEGSSIEAF
size: -; J: TRBJ1-2; V: TRBV6-4; CDR3: ASSDRGYGYT
size: -; J: TRBJ2-3; V: TRBV28; CDR3: ASNGGGSTDTQY
size: -; J: TRBJ1-3; V: TRBV5-1; CDR3: ASSWGQGMAGNTIY
size: -; J: TRBJ2-1; V: TRBV5-1; CDR3: ASSSLSGASYNEQF
size: -; J: TRBJ1-1; V: TRBV6-5; CDR3: ASSYSAGMNTEAF
size: -; J: TRBJ2-1; V: TRBV18; CDR3: ASSLLELSEQF
size: -; J: TRBJ1-1; V: TRBV5-1; CDR3: ASSRRQGANTEAF
size: -; J: TRBJ1-3; V: TRBV5-1; CDR3: ASSSGGAGNTIY
size: -; J: TRBJ2-2; V: TRBV6-4; CDR3: ASSVRADSTGELF
size: once; J: TRBJ2-3; V: TRBV7-3; CDR3: ASSGRDWGDTQY
size: -; J: TRBJ1-5; V: TRBV7-2; CDR3: ASSQGLFNQPQH
size: once; J: TRBJ2-1; V: TRBV7-3; CDR3: ASSRDRGSYNEQF
size: -; J: TRBJ2-2; V: TRBV6-2/TRBV6-3; CDR3: ASSYGAGLANTGELF
size: -; J: TRBJ1-1; V: TRBV7-9; CDR3: ASSYPLRTEAF
size: -; J: TRBJ1-2; V: TRBV6-5; CDR3: ASSSPGRGHGYT
size: -; J: TRBJ2-5; V: TRBV5-4; CDR3: ASSNPTTTQETQY
size: -; J: TRBJ2-5; V: TRBV11-3; CDR3: ASSLVRTGWGGETQY
size: -; J: TRBJ2-7; V: TRBV6-5; CDR3: ASSRGTGASYEQY
size: few; J: TRBJ2-7; V: TRBV7-2; CDR3: ASSSNTYEQY
size: few; J: TRBJ1-2; V: TRBV7-2; CDR3: ASSLRGHEDGYT
size: -; J: TRBJ1-5; V: TRBV29-1; CDR3: SVAGGGNQPQH
size: once; J: TRBJ2-1; V: TRBV9; CDR3: ASSPGTSGTGYNEQF
size: -; J: TRBJ2-1; V: TRBV27; CDR3: ASSLGQGNEQF